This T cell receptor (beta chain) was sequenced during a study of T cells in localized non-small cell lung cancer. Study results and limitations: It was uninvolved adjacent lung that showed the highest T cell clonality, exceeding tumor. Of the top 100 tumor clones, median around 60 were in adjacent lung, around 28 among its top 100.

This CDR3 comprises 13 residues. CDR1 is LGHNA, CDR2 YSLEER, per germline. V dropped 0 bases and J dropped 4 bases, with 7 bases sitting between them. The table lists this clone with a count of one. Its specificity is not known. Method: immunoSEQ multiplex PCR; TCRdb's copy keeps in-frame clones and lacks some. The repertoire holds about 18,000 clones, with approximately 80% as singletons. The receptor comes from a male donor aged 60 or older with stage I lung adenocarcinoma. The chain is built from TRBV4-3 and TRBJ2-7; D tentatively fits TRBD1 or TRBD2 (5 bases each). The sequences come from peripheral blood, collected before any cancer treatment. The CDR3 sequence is CASSQDGGYEQYF. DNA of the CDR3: TGCGCCAGCAGCCAAGATGGGGGTTACGAGCAGTACTTC.